The sequence of this T cell receptor beta chain was determined in a study of control samples from healthy donors and cancer patients. The germline CDR1 and CDR2 sequences are MRHNA and SNTAGT. The CDR3 runs to 17 residues. V shed 6 bases and J 5 bases; nucleotides not matched to a gene: 13. The assay was immunoSEQ multiplex PCR, and TCRdb's table has in-frame clones only and misses some. In the table there are 53,000 or so clones, approximately 90% of which are singletons. This TCR came from a man aged 60 to 69 with head and neck cancer. The gene calls are TRBV6-4 and TRBJ1-1; TRBD1 aligns across 12 bases. The sample comprised PBMCs. CDR3 sequence: CASRGQGAKFSGTEAFF. DNA for the CDR3: TGTGCCAGCAGGGGACAGGGGGCAAAATTTTCTGGAACTGAAGCTTTCTTT.